This T cell receptor (beta chain) was sequenced for a study of T cells in Graves' hyperthyroidism and ophthalmopathy. A patient was excluded if there was uncontrolled infection, other autoimmune disease, pregnancy or lactation. Each 10 ml fresh peripheral blood draw supplied the PBMCs. V lost 1 base and J lost 2, with 7 bases in between. CDR1 and CDR2 from the germline V gene are SGHRS and YFSETQ. This CDR3 has 15 residues. There were TCR beta CDR3 regions amplified from RNA transcripts. An initial round of RT-PCR targeting the TCR CDR3 relied on the HTBI primer set. TCRdb called the multiplex PCR reads again in MiXCR, with one record for every CDR3 protein. The data hold about 350,000 distinct CDR3 sequences, with around 14% observed a single time.

The clonotype was recovered from a woman in her 30s with Graves' hyperthyroidism. The chain joins TRBV5-1 to TRBJ2-6; D uncertain. The sequencing sample was made of blood. The CDR3 coding sequence is TGCGCCAGCAGCTTGAGAGGAACTGGGGCCAACGTCCTGACTTTC. Protein product: CASSLRGTGANVLTF.